The T cell receptor beta chain described here comes from a study of T cells in Graves' hyperthyroidism and ophthalmopathy. Amplified TCR beta CDR3 regions derived from RNA transcripts. First-round RT-PCR with HTBI primers amplified the TCR CDR3 region. In TCRdb, the multiplex PCR reads were re-called with MiXCR into one record per CDR3 protein. The sample consists of around 300,000 distinct CDR3 sequences, roughly 13% of them appearing once. Ten or more counts support this clonotype. The antigen is not known. Trimming cost V 3 bases and J 4 bases; bases outside gene matches: 1. The CDR3 has 13 residues. Germline V gene sequence: CDR1 MDHEN, CDR2 SYDVKM. Roughly 9.1 ml of fresh peripheral blood supplied the PBMCs. General observations from the study: Also found in blood were most expanded thyroid clonotypes above 0.001.

Sequenced material: blood. The chain links TRBV28 to TRBJ2-3; 7 bases match TRBD1. The sequence was collected from a woman between 25 and 40 years old with Graves' hyperthyroidism. For the CDR3, the DNA is TGTGCCAGCAGTTTTGGGACAGCAGATACGCAGTATTTT. Amino acids: CASSFGTADTQYF.